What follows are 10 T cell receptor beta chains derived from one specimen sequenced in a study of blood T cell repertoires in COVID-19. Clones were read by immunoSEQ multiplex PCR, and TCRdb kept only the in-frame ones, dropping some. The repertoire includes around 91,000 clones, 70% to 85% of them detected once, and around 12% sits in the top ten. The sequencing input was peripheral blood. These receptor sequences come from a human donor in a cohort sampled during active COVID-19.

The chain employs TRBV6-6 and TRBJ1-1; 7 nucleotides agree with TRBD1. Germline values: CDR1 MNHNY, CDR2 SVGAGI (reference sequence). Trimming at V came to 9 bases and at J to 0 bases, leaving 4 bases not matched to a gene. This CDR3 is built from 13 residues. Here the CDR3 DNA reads TGTGCCAGTGGACAGGAATTGAACACTGAAGCTTTCTTT. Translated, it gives CASGQELNTEAFF.

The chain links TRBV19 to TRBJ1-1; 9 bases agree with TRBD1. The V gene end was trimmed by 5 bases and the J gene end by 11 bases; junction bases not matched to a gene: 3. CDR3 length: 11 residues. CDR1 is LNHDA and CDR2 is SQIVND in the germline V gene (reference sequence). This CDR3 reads CASSPGTGAFF. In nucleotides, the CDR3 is TGTGCCAGTAGTCCTGGGACAGGGGCTTTCTTT.

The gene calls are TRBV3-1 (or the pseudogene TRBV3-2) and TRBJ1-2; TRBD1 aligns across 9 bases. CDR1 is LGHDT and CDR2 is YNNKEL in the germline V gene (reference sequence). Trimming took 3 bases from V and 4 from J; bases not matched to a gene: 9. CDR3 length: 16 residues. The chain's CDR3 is CASSQLGQGSGYGYTF. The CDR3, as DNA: TGTGCCAGCAGCCAGTTGGGACAGGGAAGTGGCTATGGCTACACCTTC.

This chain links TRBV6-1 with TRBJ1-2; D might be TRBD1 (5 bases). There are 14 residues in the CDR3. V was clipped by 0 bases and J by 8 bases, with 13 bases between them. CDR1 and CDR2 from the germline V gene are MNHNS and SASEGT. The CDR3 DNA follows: TGTGCCAGCAGTGAAGCGCGGAGGGGCGGGGGCTACACCTTC. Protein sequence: CASSEARRGGGYTF.

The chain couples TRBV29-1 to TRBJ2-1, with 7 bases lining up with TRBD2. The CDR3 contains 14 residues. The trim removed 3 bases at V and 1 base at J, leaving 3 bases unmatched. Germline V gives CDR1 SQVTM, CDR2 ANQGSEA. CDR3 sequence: CSVEVSGSYNEQFF. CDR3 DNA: TGCAGCGTTGAGGTTAGCGGGTCCTACAATGAGCAGTTCTTC.

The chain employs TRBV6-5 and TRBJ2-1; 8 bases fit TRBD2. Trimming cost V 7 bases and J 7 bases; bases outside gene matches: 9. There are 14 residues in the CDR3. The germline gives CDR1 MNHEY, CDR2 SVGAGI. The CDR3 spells CASTKPGGGNEQFF. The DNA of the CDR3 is TGTGCCAGCACCAAACCCGGGGGGGGGAATGAGCAGTTCTTC.

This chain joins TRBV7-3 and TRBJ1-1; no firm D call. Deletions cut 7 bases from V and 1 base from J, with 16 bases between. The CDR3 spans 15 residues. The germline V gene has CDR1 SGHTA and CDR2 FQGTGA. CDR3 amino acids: CASKPQAAGNTEAFF. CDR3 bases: TGTGCCAGCAAGCCCCAGGCAGCCGGGAACACTGAAGCTTTCTTT.

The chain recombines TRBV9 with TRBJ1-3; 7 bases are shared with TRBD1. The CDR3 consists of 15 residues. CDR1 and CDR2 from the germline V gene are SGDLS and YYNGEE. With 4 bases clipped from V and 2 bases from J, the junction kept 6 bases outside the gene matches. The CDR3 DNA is TGTGCCAGCAGCCCCTCAGGGGGAACTGGAAACACCATATATTTT. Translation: CASSPSGGTGNTIYF. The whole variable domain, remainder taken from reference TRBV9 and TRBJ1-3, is DSGVTQTPKHLITATGQRVTLRCSPRSGDLSVYWYQQSLDQGLQFLIQYYNGEERAKGNILERFSAQQFPDLHSELNLSSLELGDSALYFCASSPSGGTGNTIYFGEGSWLTVV.

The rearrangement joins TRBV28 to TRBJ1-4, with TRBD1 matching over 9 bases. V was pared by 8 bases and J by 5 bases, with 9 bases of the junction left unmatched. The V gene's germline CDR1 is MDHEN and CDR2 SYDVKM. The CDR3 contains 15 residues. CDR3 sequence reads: CASSIAGTGNEKLFF. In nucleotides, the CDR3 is TGTGCCAGCTCAATCGCCGGGACAGGGAATGAAAAACTGTTTTTT.

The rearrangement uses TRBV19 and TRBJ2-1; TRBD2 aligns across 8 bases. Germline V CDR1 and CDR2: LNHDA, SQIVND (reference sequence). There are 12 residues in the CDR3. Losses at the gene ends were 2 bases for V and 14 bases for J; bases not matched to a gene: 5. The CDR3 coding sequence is TGTGCCAGTAGTATAAGGAGCGGGAGCAAGTTCTTC. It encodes CASSIRSGSKFF.